This T cell receptor (beta chain) was sequenced in a study of T cell responses to AZD1222 COVID-19 vaccine. Study-wide findings and caveats: Clonal diversity was possibly underestimated, and white British individuals and females predominated among donors. CD4 TCRs associated with vaccination spanned spike, dominating at 160-218 and 743-854.

Profiled with immunoSEQ multiplex PCR; TCRdb holds only in-frame clones, not every one. The table has 120,000 or so clones, around 91% seen once; the top ten hold about 4.2%. Worth noting for this clone: Its antigen is not known.

CDR3 length: 14 residues. Trimming removed 5 bases at V and 2 bases at J, with 10 bases between. Germline V CDR1 and CDR2: SNHLY, FYNNEI. The chain links TRBV2 to TRBJ2-4; a weak D match, TRBD1 (5 bases). Source: peripheral blood, taken on day 0 of MenACWY control vaccination. This TCR was recovered from an adult in good health. This CDR3 is CASSPDSTKNIQYF. The CDR3 bases are TGTGCCAGCAGTCCAGACAGTACCAAAAACATTCAGTACTTC.